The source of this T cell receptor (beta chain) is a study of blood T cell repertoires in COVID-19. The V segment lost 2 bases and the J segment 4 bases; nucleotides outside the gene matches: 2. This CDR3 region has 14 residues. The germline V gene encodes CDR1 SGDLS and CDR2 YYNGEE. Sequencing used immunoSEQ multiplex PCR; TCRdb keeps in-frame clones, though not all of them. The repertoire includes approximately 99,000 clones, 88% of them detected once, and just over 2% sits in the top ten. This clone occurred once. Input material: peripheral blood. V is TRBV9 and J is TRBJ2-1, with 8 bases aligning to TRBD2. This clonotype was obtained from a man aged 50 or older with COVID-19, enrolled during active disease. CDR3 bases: TGTGCCAGCAGCGTTTCGGGGGGGTACAATGAGCAGTTCTTC. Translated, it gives CASSVSGGYNEQFF.